Sequencing of this T cell receptor (beta chain) was carried out in a study of shared clonotypes between healthy human individuals. As to this clone: The antigen is unknown.

TCRdb keeps only in-frame clones here, not all; method: immunoSEQ multiplex PCR. The sample has approximately 740,000 clones, roughly 70% seen once; the top ten hold about 1.7%. Germline CDR1 and CDR2: SQVTM and ANQGSEA. Between the trimmed V and J ends, which lost 2 bases and 4 bases, there was a span of 8 bases. CDR3 length: 13 amino acids. Study outcomes and limitations: Around 5.4% of naive CD4 clonotypes were common to several donors. Blood was the only sampled material, and tissue repertoires likely differ.

The TCR originated in a woman aged 25-40 years in good health. Sample: memory CD4+ T cells sorted from blood. Subset denoted: CD45RA-negative fraction. The V gene is TRBV29-1, the J gene TRBJ2-2; D uncertain. CDR3 loop: CSVESEITGELFF. The CDR3 region has the DNA TGCAGCGTTGAAAGCGAGATCACCGGGGAGCTGTTTTTT.